This entry lists 6 T cell receptor beta chains sequenced from one sample in a study of Ad26.COV2.S vaccination and SARS-CoV-2 variants. Noted treatment: over 15 received Ad26.COV2.S at low or high dose, single or two shots; several received placebo; per-sample allocation not given. Material that was analyzed had been drawn on day 63 after the first vaccine or placebo injection. Libraries were prepared by immunoSEQ multiplex PCR; TCRdb keeps only in-frame clonotypes and omits some of them. The table lists some 460,000 clones, roughly nine tenths of them singletons. Sequenced material: peripheral blood, taken in a trial of Ad26.COV2.S vaccine versus placebo. Receptors were obtained from a person aged 18-65 years who received the Ad26.COV2.S COVID-19 vaccine or a placebo.

The chain's CDR3 is CATSRLITAANEQFF. CDR3 nucleotide sequence: TGTGCCACCAGCAGACTTATTACTGCTGCGAATGAGCAGTTCTTC. The chain couples TRBV15 to TRBJ2-1; D unresolved. Germline CDR1 reads LNHNV; CDR2 reads YYDKDF (reference sequence). The CDR3 covers 15 residues. V was shortened by 2 bases and J by 7 bases, with 15 bases between the two germline ends.

The chain joins TRBV19 to TRBJ1-5, with D possibly TRBD1 on 6 matching bases. Trimming removed 4 bases from V and 6 bases from J, with 16 bases in between. Per germline, CDR1 LNHDA and CDR2 SQIVND (reference sequence). This CDR3 contains 15 residues. CDR3 region: CASSKMGGAGQPQHF. CDR3 in DNA: TGTGCCAGTAGTAAAATGGGGGGGGCCGGTCAGCCCCAGCATTTT.

V and J are TRBV14 and TRBJ2-5; D gene uncertain. With 3 bases removed from V and 3 bases from J, the gap between germline ends came to 8 bases. CDR1 is SGHDN, CDR2 FVKESK, per germline. The CDR3 runs 13 residues. This chain's CDR3 is CASSQLREETQYF. The CDR3 nucleotides read TGTGCCAGCAGCCAGTTAAGGGAAGAGACCCAGTACTTC.

V gene TRBV6-5 combines with J gene TRBJ1-5; weak D call: TRBD1 (5 bases). Germline CDR1 is MNHEY and CDR2 is SVGAGI. Trimming took 5 bases from V and 3 from J, leaving 14 bases between them. CDR3 size: 15 residues. The CDR3 bases are TGTGCCAGCAGTCCGCAGGGTACCCTCAATCAGCCCCAGCATTTT. Translating gives CASSPQGTLNQPQHF.

The V and J genes are TRBV6-5 and TRBJ2-5, with D perhaps TRBD1 (5 bases). V lost 6 bases to trimming and J lost 5 bases, with 10 bases between them. Germline CDR1 is MNHEY and CDR2 is SVGAGI. The CDR3 has 12 amino acids. CDR3 nucleotides: TGTGCCAGCAGACCACAGGCGGAGACCCAGTACTTC. It encodes CASRPQAETQYF.

The CDR3 region has the DNA TGTGCCAGCAGCCAAGGCATCTATGGCTACACCTTC. This encodes CASSQGIYGYTF. This chain links TRBV4-2 with TRBJ1-2; D call uncertain. Per germline, CDR1 LGHNA and CDR2 YNFKEQ. Between the trimmed V and J ends, which lost 1 base and 4 bases, there was a span of 4 bases. The CDR3 spans 12 residues.